The clone carrying this TCR beta chain turned up a few times. Authors' methods: Estimation of nucleated cell counts was performed using reference gene primer amplification. Method: immunoSEQ multiplex PCR; TCRdb's copy keeps in-frame clones and lacks some. V and J calls and clone size come straight from that table; D and trimming were deduced from the DNA. The sample has more than 200,000 clones, around 80% seen once. The data were obtained in a study of blood T cell repertoires in COVID-19. Study-level background: Acute-phase and convalescent COVID-19 samples originated in the United States, Italy and Spain. The cDNA or gDNA used as material had been derived from T cells, B-cell-depleted T cells, or PBMCs.

V was cut by 4 bases and J by 6 bases, with 8 bases left in between. The CDR3 loop spans 12 amino acids. Germline loops: CDR1 LGHDT, CDR2 YNNKEL (reference sequence). The rearrangement links TRBV3-1 (or the pseudogene TRBV3-2) to TRBJ2-3, with unresolved D. The receptor's source is a man aged 60-69 years with acute or convalescent COVID-19. The source material was peripheral blood. CDR3: CASSRTEDTQYF. CDR3 DNA: TGTGCCAGCAGCCGAACAGAGGATACGCAGTATTTT.